Presented here are 9 T cell receptor beta chains from one specimen sequenced in a study of T cell responses to AZD1222 COVID-19 vaccine. The data were produced by immunoSEQ multiplex PCR, yet TCRdb's version contains in-frame clones alone and is incomplete. The sample shows roughly 87,000 clones, around nine tenths of them seen only once. The specimen comprised peripheral blood, sampled 28 days after the second AZD1222 dose. These receptors were taken from an adult who received the AZD1222 COVID-19 vaccine.

V gene TRBV29-1 combines with J gene TRBJ1-6; a weak D match, TRBD1 (6 bases). The germline V gene encodes CDR1 SQVTM and CDR2 ANQGSEA. The CDR3 contains 13 residues. The V end was cut by 4 bases, the J end by 5 bases, with 9 bases between. The CDR3 here is CSVGGGDNSPLHF. As DNA, the CDR3 is TGCAGCGTTGGGGGGGGCGATAATTCACCCCTCCACTTT.

The chain is built from TRBV18 and TRBJ1-5; the D gene is possibly TRBD1 (5 bases). V was pared by 6 bases and J by 5 bases, with 14 bases between. The CDR3 has 14 amino acids. Per germline, CDR1 KGHSH and CDR2 LQKENI. CDR3 in amino acids: CASSPTGGDQPQHF. The CDR3 DNA reads TGTGCCAGCTCCCCAACAGGTGGGGATCAGCCCCAGCATTTT. Supplemented by reference TRBV18 and TRBJ1-5, the full variable domain reads NAGVMQNPRHLVRRRGQEARLRCSPMKGHSHVYWYRQLPEEGLKFMVYLQKENIIDESGMPKERFSAEFPKEGPSILRIQQVVRGDSAAYFCASSPTGGDQPQHFGDGTRLSIL.

J is TRBJ1-4 and V is TRBV4-2, with no clear D. Germline CDR1 and CDR2: LGHNA and YNFKEQ. The ends were cut back, 0 bases at V and 0 bases at J, with 14 bases in the middle. The CDR3 runs to 18 residues. CDR3 protein: CASSQDHRGWATNEKLFF. Written as DNA, the CDR3 is TGTGCCAGCAGCCAAGATCATCGAGGGTGGGCAACTAATGAAAAACTGTTTTTT.

The rearrangement joins TRBV3-1 (or the pseudogene TRBV3-2) to TRBJ2-1; 8 nucleotides agree with TRBD2. CDR1 and CDR2 from the germline V gene are LGHDT and YNNKEL (reference sequence). The V and J ends lost 3 bases and 0 bases, in that order; junction bases with no gene match: 10. The CDR3 spans 18 residues. The CDR3 DNA reads as TGTGCCAGCAGCCACCTTGCGGGTAGCGGGGACTCCTACAATGAGCAGTTCTTC. Protein product: CASSHLAGSGDSYNEQFF.

The chain recombines TRBV9 with TRBJ1-1; TRBD1 aligns across 10 bases. Germline V gene data show CDR1 as SGDLS and CDR2 as YYNGEE. V shed 2 bases, J shed 0 bases, and the junction held 4 bases outside the gene matches. The CDR3 is made up of 16 amino acids. This CDR3 is CASSVGDRGMNTEAFF. As DNA, the CDR3 is TGTGCCAGCAGCGTGGGGGACAGGGGAATGAACACTGAAGCTTTCTTT.

The chain uses TRBV9 and TRBJ1-2; 8 bases line up with TRBD1. V was clipped by 1 base and J by 0 bases; unmatched bases: 8. The CDR3 covers 17 residues. CDR1 is SGDLS and CDR2 is YYNGEE in the germline V gene. The CDR3 region is CASSVNRGTGPNYGYTF. The CDR3 nucleotides are TGTGCCAGCAGCGTAAACAGGGGGACGGGTCCTAACTATGGCTACACCTTC.

The chain combines TRBV11-1 with TRBJ1-2; 7 bases are shared with TRBD1. Per the germline V gene, CDR1 is SGHAT and CDR2 is FQDESV (reference sequence). The length of the CDR3 is 14 residues. V gave up 2 bases and J gave up 4 bases; unmatched junction bases: 4. CDR3 bases: TGTGCCAGCAGCTTAAGGGGGCTCCCCTATGGCTACACCTTC. Encoded protein: CASSLRGLPYGYTF.

There are a few counts of this clone. The gene calls are TRBV7-2 and TRBJ1-2; no reliable D call. From germline, CDR1 is SGHTA and CDR2 FQGNSA. The CDR3 runs to 14 residues. V was clipped by 2 bases and J by 2 bases, with 9 bases between them. The CDR3 sequence is CASSLSGQNYGYTF. The CDR3 DNA reads as TGTGCCAGCAGCTTAAGTGGGCAGAACTATGGCTACACCTTC.

The chain links TRBV18 to TRBJ2-2; D gene unclear. Trimming pared 4 bases from V and 2 bases from J, leaving 14 bases between. The CDR3 loop spans 16 amino acids. Germline CDR1 KGHSH, CDR2 LQKENI. The CDR3 loop reads CASSLSSTVNTGELFF. In nucleotides, the CDR3 is TGTGCCAGCTCACTATCCTCGACGGTTAACACCGGGGAGCTGTTTTTT.